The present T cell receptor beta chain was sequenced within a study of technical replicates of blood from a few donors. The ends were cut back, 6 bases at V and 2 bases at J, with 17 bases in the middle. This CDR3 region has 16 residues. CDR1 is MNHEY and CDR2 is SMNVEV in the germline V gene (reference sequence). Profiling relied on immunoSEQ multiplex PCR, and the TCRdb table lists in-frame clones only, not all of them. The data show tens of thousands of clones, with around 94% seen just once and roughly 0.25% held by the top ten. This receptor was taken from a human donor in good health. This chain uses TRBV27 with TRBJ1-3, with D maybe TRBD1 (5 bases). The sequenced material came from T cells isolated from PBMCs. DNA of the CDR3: TGTGCCAGCAGACCAATGGATTGGGGCGCTGGAAACACCATATATTTT. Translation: CASRPMDWGAGNTIYF.